The source of this T cell receptor beta chain is a study of T cell repertoires in cytomegalovirus infection. The overall study: CMV infection and matching HLA type were both indicated by public TCR beta signatures.

Study results and limitations: The study found HLA-C-restricted CMV-specific TCR beta clonotypes dominating the ex vivo response. Summed frequency of shared TCR beta families picked out CMV carriers who also had the relevant HLA.

Regarding this clonotype: Its specificity is unknown.

Germline CDR1 reads MNHNS; CDR2 reads SASEGT. The V and J ends lost 5 bases and 1 base, in that order; junction bases with no gene match: 3. CDR3 length equals 14 residues. TCRdb re-called the reads with MiXCR, one entry per CDR3 protein. This table has some 110,000 distinct CDR3 sequences, over 9% appearing once. The V call is TRBV6-1, the J call TRBJ1-1; TRBD1 matches 8 bases. The receptor was derived from a human donor in good health (CMV status not recorded). Some clones in this sample may be carry-over from other donors' samples. The source material was PBMCs, sequenced either directly or after in vitro stimulation (not recorded which). CDR3 sequence (DNA): TGTGCCAGCAGTCGTGGACAGGGGAACACTGAAGCTTTCTTT. It specifies CASSRGQGNTEAFF.